This T cell receptor beta chain was identified in a study of identical twins. TCRdb independently ran MiXCR on the 5' RACE reads; one entry per CDR3 protein. This sample has 1.5 million to 2 million distinct CDR3 sequences; under 35% occur once, and the top ten carry roughly 0.3%. Germline lookup yields CDR1 SNHLY and CDR2 FYNNEI. V shed 6 bases and J 7 bases; nucleotides not matched to a gene: 6. The CDR3 has 13 amino acids. Concerning this clonotype: What it binds is unknown.

Whole-study results and caveats: Monozygotic twin pairs showed more out-of-frame TCR alpha sharing than models estimated. Part of the zero-insertion signal could reflect confounding by invariant MAIT and iNKT cells. Whereas memory repertoires showed no such difference, abundant cord blood beta clonotypes carried fewer insertions. These conclusions were based on statistical analysis (cross-sectional, not following the same donors).

The material sequenced was cord blood. The origin of this receptor is a newborn girl in good health. This rearrangement joins TRBV2 to TRBJ1-5; TRBD1 agrees at 7 bases. This CDR3 reads CASRRGGAQPQHF. DNA for the CDR3: TGTGCCAGCAGGAGAGGGGGCGCCCAGCCCCAGCATTTT.